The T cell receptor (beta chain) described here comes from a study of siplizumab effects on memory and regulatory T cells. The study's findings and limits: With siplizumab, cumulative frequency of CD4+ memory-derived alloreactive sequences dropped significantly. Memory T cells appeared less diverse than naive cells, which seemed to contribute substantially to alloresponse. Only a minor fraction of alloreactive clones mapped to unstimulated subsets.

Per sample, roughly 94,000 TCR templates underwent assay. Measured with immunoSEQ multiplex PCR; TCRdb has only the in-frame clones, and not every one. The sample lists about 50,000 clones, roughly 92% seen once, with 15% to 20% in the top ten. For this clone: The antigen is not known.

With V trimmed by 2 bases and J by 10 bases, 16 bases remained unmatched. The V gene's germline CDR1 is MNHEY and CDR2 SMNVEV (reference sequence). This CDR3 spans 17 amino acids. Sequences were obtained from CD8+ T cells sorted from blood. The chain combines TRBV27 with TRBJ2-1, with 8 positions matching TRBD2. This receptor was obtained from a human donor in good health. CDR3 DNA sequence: TGTGCCAGCAGTTTACTCTCCCAGCGGGGGACAAAGGGAGAGCAGTTCTTC. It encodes CASSLLSQRGTKGEQFF.